The next 23 T cell receptor beta chains were all read from a single sample in a study of blood T cell repertoires in COVID-19. Generated by immunoSEQ multiplex PCR, the TCRdb table keeps only in-frame clones and is missing some. The sample holds roughly 200,000 clones; around 79% are singletons and the top ten take approximately 6%. Sequenced sample: peripheral blood. The receptors shown here come from a woman aged 40 to 50 with COVID-19, enrolled during active disease.

CDR3 protein: CAGQETGTYEQYF. Here the CDR3 DNA reads TGTGCCGGACAGGAGACAGGGACCTACGAGCAGTACTTC. The J gene is TRBJ2-7, the V gene TRBV6-5; 7 bases are a match to TRBD1. Germline assignment: CDR1 MNHEY and CDR2 SVGAGI. V lost 11 bases, J lost 2 bases, and 9 bases stayed unmatched. The CDR3 loop spans 13 amino acids.

The chain joins TRBV19 to TRBJ1-5; 7 positions match TRBD1. The trim removed 3 bases at V and 4 bases at J, leaving 3 bases unmatched. Germline-derived CDR1 and CDR2 are LNHDA and SQIVND (reference sequence). The CDR3 extends over 14 amino acids. The CDR3 sequence: CASSMQQGNQPQHF. CDR3 sequence (DNA): TGTGCCAGTAGTATGCAACAGGGGAATCAGCCCCAGCATTTT.

This clone has just a few counts. The gene calls are TRBV5-8 and TRBJ1-2; TRBD1 is a possible D gene (5 bases). The V end was cut by 2 bases, the J end by 1 base, with 15 bases between. Per the germline V gene, CDR1 is SGHTS and CDR2 is YDEGEE. This CDR3 is 16 amino acids long. CDR3 sequence (DNA): TGTGCCAGCAGCTTTAACCCGACAGTTATTAACTATGGCTACACCTTC. Residues: CASSFNPTVINYGYTF.

The CDR3 loop reads CASSKTRQQPQHF. As DNA, the CDR3 is TGTGCCAGCAGTAAGACAAGGCAGCAGCCCCAGCATTTT. The J gene is TRBJ1-5, the V gene TRBV6-5; no clear D. CDR3 length: 13 amino acids. V lost 5 bases and J 7 bases, leaving 12 bases between the germline ends. The germline V gene encodes CDR1 MNHEY and CDR2 SVGAGI.

This sequence joins TRBV7-3 and TRBJ2-7; the match to TRBD2 covers 8 bases. Germline lookup yields CDR1 SGHTA and CDR2 FQGTGA. The CDR3 loop spans 15 amino acids. V lost 2 bases and J lost 5; bases outside the gene matches: 8. CDR3 protein: CASSLLRGAFNEQYF. The CDR3 DNA sequence: TGTGCCAGCAGCTTATTGCGGGGGGCCTTCAACGAGCAGTACTTC.

V usage is TRBV5-1 and J usage is TRBJ2-3; D possibly corresponds to TRBD2 (6 bases). Trimming left V 3 bases short and J 4 bases short, with 12 bases between. This CDR3 is 14 amino acids long. Germline V gives CDR1 SGHRS, CDR2 YFSETQ. The CDR3 loop is CASSWSWGADTQYF. Written as DNA, the CDR3 is TGCGCCAGCAGCTGGTCGTGGGGGGCAGATACGCAGTATTTT.

This clone was counted between two and nine times. A much more abundant neighbour one base away suggests this may be a read error. Other nucleotide sequences from this sample produce the same CDR3. V and J are TRBV9 and TRBJ2-1, with 8 bases matching TRBD1. Germline V gene data show CDR1 as SGDLS and CDR2 as YYNGEE. V lost 4 bases, J lost 5 bases, and 5 bases stayed unmatched. The CDR3 is 14 residues long. Written as DNA, the CDR3 is TGTGCCAGCAGCCCCAGGACAGGGAACAATGAGCAGTTCTTC. Translating gives CASSPRTGNNEQFF.

V and J are TRBV6-2 or TRBV6-3 and TRBJ2-3; TRBD2 matches 10 bases. V shed 0 bases and J 1 base; nucleotides not matched to a gene: 1. Germline assignment: CDR1 MNHEY and CDR2 SVGEGT. There are 16 residues in the CDR3. Written as DNA, the CDR3 is TGTGCCAGCAGTTACTCAGGACTAGCGGGCACAGATACGCAGTATTTT. This codes for CASSYSGLAGTDTQYF.

The chain employs TRBV2 and TRBJ2-5; no clear D. Germline CDR1 is SNHLY and CDR2 is FYNNEI. The CDR3 runs to 13 residues. V was trimmed by 6 bases and J by 1 base, leaving 9 bases between them. CDR3 in amino acids: CASRRQIQETQYF. The CDR3 DNA follows: TGTGCCAGCAGGAGACAAATCCAAGAGACCCAGTACTTC.

The chain couples TRBV27 to TRBJ1-1; D is unclear. The ends were cut back, 2 bases at V and 0 bases at J, with 10 bases in the middle. Germline-derived CDR1 and CDR2 are MNHEY and SMNVEV (reference sequence). The CDR3 is 15 residues long. The CDR3 bases are TGTGCCAGCAGTTTAAAACCAGGCATGAACACTGAAGCTTTCTTT. Its protein is CASSLKPGMNTEAFF.

The table lists this clone with a count of one. This chain uses TRBV5-1 with TRBJ2-3, with 8 bases that match TRBD2. CDR3 length equals 13 residues. Germline trimming cut 1 base from V and 9 bases from J; bases unmatched to any gene: 4. Germline CDR1 reads SGHRS; CDR2 reads YFSETQ. CDR3 sequence (DNA): TGCGCCAGCAGCTTGTCGAGCGGGGGCACGCAGTATTTT. It specifies CASSLSSGGTQYF.

CDR3 sequence (DNA): TGTGCCAGCAGCCAACGGTCTTATGCGGGAGGCGGTGAAAAACTGTTTTTT. Amino acid sequence: CASSQRSYAGGGEKLFF. V gene TRBV14 combines with J gene TRBJ1-4; D call uncertain. This CDR3 comprises 17 residues. V gave up 2 bases and J gave up 7 bases, with 20 bases separating them. Germline loops: CDR1 SGHDN, CDR2 FVKESK.

This rearrangement joins TRBV19 to TRBJ2-3; D is perhaps TRBD2 (6 bases). The germline CDR1 and CDR2 sequences are LNHDA and SQIVND (reference sequence). Deletions cut 11 bases from V and 6 bases from J, with 30 bases between. The CDR3 sequence is 17 residues long. The CDR3 DNA reads TGTGCCGGACGTCGTTGTGGGGGGACCGCAAAGGTGGATACGCAGTATTTT. Translating it yields CAGRRCGGTAKVDTQYF.

The J gene is TRBJ1-2, the V gene TRBV12-3 or TRBV12-4; TRBD1 aligns across 8 bases. This CDR3 spans 13 amino acids. The J segment lost 3 bases and the V segment lost 5 bases, leaving 2 bases of the junction unmatched. CDR3 DNA: TGTGCCAGCAGTCCACAGGGGGACTATGGCTACACCTTC. It is translated as CASSPQGDYGYTF.

The chain combines TRBV13 with TRBJ2-5; D is unclear. The CDR3 is made up of 14 amino acids. CDR1 is PRHDT and CDR2 is FYEKMQ in the germline V gene (reference sequence). Deletions cut 0 bases from V and 1 base from J, with 6 bases between. In nucleotides, the CDR3 is TGTGCCAGCAGCTTAGGGGCGGTCCAAGAGACCCAGTACTTC. It codes for CASSLGAVQETQYF.

The chain combines TRBV10-1 with TRBJ2-3; D gene unclear. CDR1 and CDR2 (germline): WNHNN, SYGVQD (reference sequence). The CDR3 contains 13 residues. V lost 4 bases and J 4 bases, leaving 9 bases between the germline ends. The CDR3 nucleotides read TGCGCCAGCAGTGCGGGTAACGCAGATACGCAGTATTTT. Residues: CASSAGNADTQYF.

This clone appeared once. This rearrangement joins TRBV29-1 to TRBJ1-1; TRBD1 matches at 11 bases. CDR3 length: 15 amino acids. Trimming cost V 6 bases and J 4 bases; bases outside gene matches: 10. In germline, CDR1 is SQVTM, CDR2 ANQGSEA. This chain's CDR3 is CSVRDGTGGSTEAFF. The CDR3 nucleotides read TGCAGCGTGAGGGACGGGACAGGGGGGAGCACTGAAGCTTTCTTT.

V and J are TRBV6-5 and TRBJ1-1; D might be TRBD1 (6 bases). The CDR3 spans 15 residues. V was pared by 7 bases and J by 3 bases, with 18 bases between. In germline, CDR1 is MNHEY, CDR2 SVGAGI. In DNA, the CDR3 is TGTGCCAGCACCCCAGTAAGGGGGATCCACACTGAAGCTTTCTTT. This codes for CASTPVRGIHTEAFF.

The chain employs TRBV4-3 and TRBJ1-1, with D unclear. CDR3 length equals 15 residues. V dropped 0 bases and J dropped 3 bases, with 11 bases sitting between them. Germline V gene data show CDR1 as LGHNA and CDR2 as YSLEER. The CDR3 reads CASSQEWGADTEAFF. The CDR3 DNA follows: TGCGCCAGCAGCCAAGAATGGGGAGCGGACACTGAAGCTTTCTTT.

This chain links TRBV3-1 (or the pseudogene TRBV3-2) with TRBJ2-1, with TRBD2 matching 7 bases. Germline V gene data show CDR1 as LGHDT and CDR2 as YNNKEL (reference sequence). This CDR3 is 15 amino acids long. V dropped 4 bases and J dropped 4; count of bases not matched to a gene: 7. CDR3 sequence reads: CASSRLADQYNEQFF. The CDR3, as DNA: TGTGCCAGCAGCCGACTAGCCGATCAGTACAATGAGCAGTTCTTC.

This sequence joins TRBV7-2 and TRBJ1-2, with D maybe TRBD1 (6 bases). Germline CDR1 and CDR2: SGHTA and FQGNSA. The CDR3 runs to 15 residues. The ends were cut back, 6 bases at V and 4 bases at J, with 18 bases in the middle. CDR3 in DNA: TGTGCCAGCAGACACACAGGGCTGATCGTCTATGGCTACACCTTC. As protein: CASRHTGLIVYGYTF.

CDR3 sequence (DNA): TGTGCCAGCAGCAGGACTAGCCTATACAATGAGCAGTTCTTC. It encodes CASSRTSLYNEQFF. The chain joins TRBV2 to TRBJ2-1; 8 bases are a match to TRBD2. The J segment lost 4 bases and the V segment lost 6 bases, leaving 5 bases of the junction unmatched. Per germline, CDR1 SNHLY and CDR2 FYNNEI. CDR3 length: 14 amino acids.

The CDR3: CSVRTASNYGYTF. The CDR3 DNA follows: TGCAGCGTTCGGACAGCCAGTAACTATGGCTACACCTTC. This chain uses TRBV29-1 with TRBJ1-2, with D possibly matching TRBD1 (6 bases). CDR1 SQVTM and CDR2 ANQGSEA come from the germline V gene. V was shortened by 5 bases and J by 1 base, with 11 bases between the two germline ends. The CDR3 has 13 residues. The full variable domain, in which reference TRBV29-1 and TRBJ1-2 provide the parts outside the CDR3, is SAVISQKPSRDICQRGTSLTIQCQVDSQVTMMFWYRQQPGQSLTLIATANQGSEATYESGFVIDKFPISRPNLTFSTLTVSNMSPEDSSIYLCSVRTASNYGYTFGSGTRLTVV.